The rows below give T cell receptor beta chains drawn from one sample of a study of cytomegalovirus exposure and HLA in healthy donors. Using immunoSEQ multiplex PCR, the repertoire was profiled, and TCRdb retains in-frame clones only, with some absent. The sample lists roughly 120,000 clones, about 93% seen once, with approximately 1.2% in the top ten. Sequenced material: PBMCs. All receptors derive from a woman in her late teens or twenties in good health and CMV-seronegative. CDR3s include the opening cysteine and the closing phenylalanine or tryptophan. D genes are given only for firm matches. Where a row states a size, it is once, few, many or the class of an expanded clone; other rows omit it.

V gene: TRBV27
clone size: few
D gene: TRBD1
J gene: TRBJ2-7
CDR3 length: 14
CDR3 protein: CASSSGTGGYEQYF
CDR3 DNA: TGTGCCAGCAGTTCCGGGACAGGGGGCTACGAGCAGTACTTC

V gene: TRBV7-2
clone size: -
D gene: -
J gene: TRBJ1-5
CDR3 length: 14
CDR3 protein: CASSLQEKNQPQHF
CDR3 DNA: TGTGCCAGCAGCCTACAGGAGAAGAATCAGCCCCAGCATTTT

V gene: TRBV15
clone size: -
D gene: -
J gene: TRBJ2-3
CDR3 length: 15
CDR3 protein: CATSSGGGRSDTQYF
CDR3 DNA: TGTGCCACCAGCAGTGGGGGCGGGAGATCAGATACGCAGTATTTT

V gene: TRBV29-1
clone size: -
D gene: -
J gene: TRBJ2-7
CDR3 length: 15
CDR3 protein: CSVRDSTLSSYEQYF
CDR3 DNA: TGCAGCGTCCGGGACTCTACACTTTCATCCTACGAGCAGTACTTC

V gene: TRBV5-6
clone size: -
D gene: TRBD1
J gene: TRBJ2-2
CDR3 length: 15
CDR3 protein: CASSEQGAYTGELFF
CDR3 DNA: TGTGCCAGCAGCGAGCAGGGGGCTTACACCGGGGAGCTGTTTTTT

V gene: TRBV5-6
clone size: -
D gene: TRBD1
J gene: TRBJ1-4
CDR3 length: 15
CDR3 protein: CASSSTDRIGEKLFF
CDR3 DNA: TGTGCCAGCAGCTCCACGGACAGGATCGGTGAAAAACTGTTTTTT

V gene: TRBV18
clone size: -
D gene: TRBD1
J gene: TRBJ1-4
CDR3 length: 15
CDR3 protein: CASSQEQGVNEKLFF
CDR3 DNA: TGTGCCAGCTCACAAGAGCAGGGGGTTAATGAAAAACTGTTTTTT

V gene: TRBV19
clone size: once
D gene: -
J gene: TRBJ1-2
CDR3 length: 12
CDR3 protein: CASRVANYGYTF
CDR3 DNA: TGTGCCAGTAGGGTAGCTAACTATGGCTACACCTTC

V gene: TRBV28
clone size: -
D gene: TRBD2
J gene: TRBJ2-2
CDR3 length: 18
CDR3 protein: CASTNHLGLAGGGGELFF
CDR3 DNA: TGTGCCAGCACTAACCACCTGGGACTAGCGGGGGGCGGAGGGGAGCTGTTTTTT

V gene: TRBV5-4
clone size: -
D gene: TRBD2
J gene: TRBJ2-1
CDR3 length: 18
CDR3 protein: CASSPESASSGTRTEQFF
CDR3 DNA: TGTGCCAGCAGCCCCGAATCGGCGTCTAGCGGGACACGCACTGAGCAGTTCTTC

V gene: TRBV6-1
clone size: -
D gene: TRBD1
J gene: TRBJ2-7
CDR3 length: 10
CDR3 protein: CATGQGWAPF
CDR3 DNA: TGTGCCACCGGACAGGGCTGGGCTCCCTTC

V gene: TRBV11-2
clone size: -
D gene: TRBD2
J gene: TRBJ2-2
CDR3 length: 18
CDR3 protein: CASSFGGVGPTDTGELFF
CDR3 DNA: TGTGCCAGCAGCTTTGGGGGGGTGGGGCCCACTGACACCGGGGAGCTGTTTTTT

V gene: TRBV6-5
clone size: -
D gene: -
J gene: TRBJ1-1
CDR3 length: 14
CDR3 protein: CASSRAGTDTEAFF
CDR3 DNA: TGTGCCAGCAGTCGGGCGGGGACGGACACTGAAGCTTTCTTT

V gene: TRBV6-1
clone size: -
D gene: TRBD1
J gene: TRBJ2-7
CDR3 length: 16
CDR3 protein: CASSELRGGQGGWQYF
CDR3 DNA: TGTGCCAGCAGTGAATTGAGGGGGGGACAGGGAGGTTGGCAGTACTTC

V gene: TRBV20-1
clone size: -
D gene: -
J gene: TRBJ1-2
CDR3 length: 11
CDR3 protein: CSAYRESGYTF
CDR3 DNA: TGCAGTGCTTACAGGGAAAGTGGCTACACCTTC

V gene: TRBV28
clone size: -
D gene: -
J gene: TRBJ1-1
CDR3 length: 14
CDR3 protein: CASRSYFRDHEAFF
CDR3 DNA: TGTGCCAGCAGGTCCTATTTCCGGGATCATGAAGCTTTCTTT

V gene: TRBV11-2
clone size: -
D gene: -
J gene: TRBJ1-6
CDR3 length: 14
CDR3 protein: CASSFENGRSPLHF
CDR3 DNA: TGTGCCAGCAGCTTCGAGAATGGGCGATCACCCCTCCACTTT

V gene: TRBV6-5
clone size: -
D gene: -
J gene: TRBJ1-1
CDR3 length: 12
CDR3 protein: CASSAGNTEAFF
CDR3 DNA: TGTGCCAGCTCAGCAGGGAACACTGAAGCTTTCTTT

V gene: TRBV28
clone size: -
D gene: TRBD1
J gene: TRBJ1-5
CDR3 length: 15
CDR3 protein: CASRPPDRGFEPQHF
CDR3 DNA: TGTGCCAGCAGACCACCGGACAGGGGATTTGAGCCCCAGCATTTT

V gene: TRBV19
clone size: once
D gene: -
J gene: TRBJ1-2
CDR3 length: 16
CDR3 protein: CASSLDILPAGTGYTF
CDR3 DNA: TGTGCCAGTAGTCTAGACATCCTTCCCGCGGGGACTGGCTACACCTTC

V gene: TRBV19
clone size: -
D gene: -
J gene: TRBJ1-5
CDR3 length: 17
CDR3 protein: CASSPHPPGQPRWPQHF
CDR3 DNA: TGTGCCAGTAGTCCCCATCCGCCGGGACAACCCAGGTGGCCCCAGCATTTT

V gene: TRBV5-6
clone size: once
D gene: -
J gene: TRBJ1-3
CDR3 length: 17
CDR3 protein: CASSSRPADYSGNTIYF
CDR3 DNA: TGTGCCAGCAGCTCCCGTCCGGCGGACTACTCTGGAAACACCATATATTTT

V gene: TRBV5-1
clone size: -
D gene: TRBD2
J gene: TRBJ2-1
CDR3 length: 16
CDR3 protein: CASSGSGRSSYNEQFF
CDR3 DNA: TGCGCCAGCAGCGGTAGCGGGAGGTCCTCCTACAATGAGCAGTTCTTC

V gene: TRBV7-3
clone size: -
D gene: -
J gene: TRBJ2-3
CDR3 length: 15
CDR3 protein: CASSFSLTSTDTQYF
CDR3 DNA: TGTGCCAGCAGCTTCAGCTTGACAAGCACAGATACGCAGTATTTT

V gene: TRBV6-5
clone size: -
D gene: -
J gene: TRBJ1-1
CDR3 length: 15
CDR3 protein: CASSYSNGRQGEAFF
CDR3 DNA: TGTGCCAGCAGTTACTCGAATGGTCGGCAGGGTGAAGCTTTCTTT

V gene: TRBV7-2
clone size: -
D gene: TRBD1
J gene: TRBJ2-3
CDR3 length: 14
CDR3 protein: CASKGAPGTDTQYF
CDR3 DNA: TGTGCCAGCAAGGGGGCGCCGGGCACAGATACGCAGTATTTT

V gene: TRBV7-2
clone size: -
D gene: -
J gene: TRBJ2-7
CDR3 length: 17
CDR3 protein: CASSVNGGGRALYEQYF
CDR3 DNA: TGTGCCAGCAGCGTAAATGGGGGCGGGAGAGCGCTCTACGAGCAGTACTTC

V gene: TRBV30
clone size: -
D gene: -
J gene: TRBJ2-1
CDR3 length: 11
CDR3 protein: CAWTYSDEQFF
CDR3 DNA: TGTGCCTGGACTTATTCCGATGAGCAGTTCTTC

V gene: TRBV19
clone size: -
D gene: TRBD1
J gene: TRBJ1-2
CDR3 length: 14
CDR3 protein: CASCREGGDWGYTF
CDR3 DNA: TGTGCCAGCTGTCGGGAAGGGGGCGATTGGGGCTACACCTTC

V gene: TRBV18
clone size: -
D gene: -
J gene: TRBJ1-2
CDR3 length: 15
CDR3 protein: CASSRSGTPNYGYTF
CDR3 DNA: TGTGCCAGCTCGCGCTCCGGGACACCAAACTATGGCTACACCTTC

V gene: TRBV29-1
clone size: -
D gene: TRBD2
J gene: TRBJ2-5
CDR3 length: 13
CDR3 protein: CSVVTSGGETQYF
CDR3 DNA: TGCAGCGTTGTGACTAGCGGGGGGGAGACCCAGTACTTC

V gene: TRBV6-1
clone size: -
D gene: TRBD2
J gene: TRBJ2-7
CDR3 length: 14
CDR3 protein: CASSPTSASYEQYF
CDR3 DNA: TGTGCCAGCAGCCCTACTAGCGCCTCCTACGAGCAGTACTTC

V gene: TRBV5-1
clone size: once
D gene: -
J gene: TRBJ2-5
CDR3 length: 14
CDR3 protein: CASSLLGIQETQYF
CDR3 DNA: TGCGCCAGCAGCTTGCTCGGTATCCAAGAGACCCAGTACTTC

V gene: TRBV30
clone size: -
D gene: -
J gene: TRBJ2-2
CDR3 length: 13
CDR3 protein: CAWNRQSTGELFF
CDR3 DNA: TGTGCCTGGAACAGGCAGAGCACCGGGGAGCTGTTTTTT

V gene: TRBV2
clone size: -
D gene: -
J gene: TRBJ1-5
CDR3 length: 16
CDR3 protein: CASSEALRGGNQPQHF
CDR3 DNA: TGTGCCAGCAGTGAAGCGCTTCGGGGGGGCAATCAGCCCCAGCATTTT

V gene: TRBV28
clone size: -
D gene: -
J gene: TRBJ1-2
CDR3 length: 12
CDR3 protein: CASSSYSGGYTF
CDR3 DNA: TGTGCCAGCAGTAGTTACTCAGGTGGCTACACCTTC

V gene: TRBV28
clone size: -
D gene: TRBD1
J gene: TRBJ2-7
CDR3 length: 14
CDR3 protein: CASTTDRAVPEQYF
CDR3 DNA: TGTGCCAGCACGACCGACAGGGCAGTGCCAGAGCAGTACTTC

V gene: TRBV6-4
clone size: once
D gene: TRBD2
J gene: TRBJ2-3
CDR3 length: 14
CDR3 protein: CASSASGGTDTQYF
CDR3 DNA: TGTGCCAGCAGTGCTAGCGGGGGCACAGATACGCAGTATTTT

V gene: TRBV7-9
clone size: -
D gene: -
J gene: TRBJ2-7
CDR3 length: 14
CDR3 protein: CASTEGGGSYEQYF
CDR3 DNA: TGTGCCAGCACCGAGGGGGGGGGCAGCTACGAGCAGTACTTC